The clone carrying this T cell receptor (beta chain) was seen many times. The data originate from a study of T cells in Graves' hyperthyroidism and ophthalmopathy. Across 18 months, stable Graves' hyperthyroidism was marked by no progression to ophthalmopathy. PBMCs were obtained from over 8.5 ml fresh peripheral blood. Amplified TCR beta CDR3 regions derived from RNA transcripts. The primer set for the first-round RT-PCR of the TCR CDR3 was HTBI. TCRdb re-analysed the multiplex PCR reads in MiXCR, keeping a single row per CDR3 protein. The sample yields approximately 430,000 distinct CDR3 sequences, approximately 15% seen once. V was cut by 0 bases and J by 2 bases, with 11 bases left in between. Looked up from germline, CDR1 is DFQATT and CDR2 is SNEGSKA (reference sequence). This CDR3 has 14 residues.

The chain joins TRBV20-1 to TRBJ2-7; tentatively, D is TRBD2 (5 bases). The TCR sequence derives from a woman younger than 35 with Graves' hyperthyroidism. What was sequenced was blood. The CDR3 reads CSARDPGSPYEQYF. The CDR3 DNA follows: TGCAGTGCTAGAGATCCGGGGAGCCCCTACGAGCAGTACTTC.